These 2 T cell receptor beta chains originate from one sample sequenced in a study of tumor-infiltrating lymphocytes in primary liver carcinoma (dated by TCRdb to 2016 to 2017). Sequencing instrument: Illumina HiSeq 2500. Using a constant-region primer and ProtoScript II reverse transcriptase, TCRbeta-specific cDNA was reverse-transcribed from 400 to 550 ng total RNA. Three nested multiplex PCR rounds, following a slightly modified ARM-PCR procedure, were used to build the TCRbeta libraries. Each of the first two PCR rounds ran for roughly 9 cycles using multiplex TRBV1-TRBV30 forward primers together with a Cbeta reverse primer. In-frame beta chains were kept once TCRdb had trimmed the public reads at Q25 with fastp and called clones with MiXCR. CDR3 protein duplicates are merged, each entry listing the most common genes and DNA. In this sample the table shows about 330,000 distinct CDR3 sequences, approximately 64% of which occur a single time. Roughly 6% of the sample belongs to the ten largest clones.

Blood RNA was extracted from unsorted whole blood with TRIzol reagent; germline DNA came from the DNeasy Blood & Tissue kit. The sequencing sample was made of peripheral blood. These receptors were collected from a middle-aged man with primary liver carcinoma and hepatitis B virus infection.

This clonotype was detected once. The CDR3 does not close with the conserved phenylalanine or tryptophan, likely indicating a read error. The CDR3 protein is CASIAMRQNTGELFS. CDR3 coding DNA: TGTGCCAGCATCGCGATGCGGCAGAACACCGGGGAGCTGTTTTCT. The chain carries TRBV6-1 and TRBJ2-2, with D unresolved. The length of the CDR3 is 15 residues. With 7 bases removed from V and 1 base from J, the gap between germline ends came to 13 bases. Germline values: CDR1 MNHNS, CDR2 SASEGT.

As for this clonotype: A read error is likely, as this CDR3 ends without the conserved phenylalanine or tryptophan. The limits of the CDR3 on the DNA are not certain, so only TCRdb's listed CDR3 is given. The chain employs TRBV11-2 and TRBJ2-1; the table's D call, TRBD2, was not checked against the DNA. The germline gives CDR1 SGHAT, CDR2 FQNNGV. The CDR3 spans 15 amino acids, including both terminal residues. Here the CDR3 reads CASSFLAGGRNEQSL.